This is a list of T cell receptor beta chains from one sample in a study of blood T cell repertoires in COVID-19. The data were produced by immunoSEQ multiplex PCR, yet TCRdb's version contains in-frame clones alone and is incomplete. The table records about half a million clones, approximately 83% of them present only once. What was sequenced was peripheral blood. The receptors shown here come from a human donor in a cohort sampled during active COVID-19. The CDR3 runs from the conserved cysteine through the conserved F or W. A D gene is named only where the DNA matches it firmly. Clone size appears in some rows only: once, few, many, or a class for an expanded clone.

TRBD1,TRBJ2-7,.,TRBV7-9,TGTGCCAGCAGCTTATCTTTCGGGCAGGGGGCCTACGAGCAGTACTTC,CASSLSFGQGAYEQYF
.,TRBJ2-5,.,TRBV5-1,TGCGCCAGCAGCTCAAACCGGGCGGGGCAAGAGACCCAGTACTTC,CASSSNRAGQETQYF
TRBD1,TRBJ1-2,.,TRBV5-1,TGCGCCAGCAGCTTTGGGACAGGATCTGGCTACACCTTC,CASSFGTGSGYTF
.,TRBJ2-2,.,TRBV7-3,TGTGCCAGCAGCGTGACAGACACCGGGGAGCTGTTTTTT,CASSVTDTGELFF
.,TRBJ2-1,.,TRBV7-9,TGTGCCAGCAGCTTAAGTCTAGCCGGCTCATACAATGAGCAGTTCTTC,CASSLSLAGSYNEQFF
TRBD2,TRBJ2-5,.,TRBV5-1,TGCGCCAGCAGCTTTGTACTAGCGGGAGGGGGTGAGACCCAGTACTTC,CASSFVLAGGGETQYF
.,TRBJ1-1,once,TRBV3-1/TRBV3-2,TGTGCCAGCAGCCAACTTGACAGAAACACTGAAGCTTTCTTT,CASSQLDRNTEAFF
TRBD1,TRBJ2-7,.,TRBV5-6,TGTGCCAGCAGCTTGGGGACAGGGGACTCCTACGAGCAGTACTTC,CASSLGTGDSYEQYF
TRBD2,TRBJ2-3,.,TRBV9,TGTGCCAGCAGCGTAGCCGCGGGGGACAGCACAGATACGCAGTATTTT,CASSVAAGDSTDTQYF
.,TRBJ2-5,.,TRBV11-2,TGTGCCAGCAGCCTCGAGCGAACCCAGTACTTC,CASSLERTQYF
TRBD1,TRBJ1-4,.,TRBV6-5,TGTGCCAGCAGGCTGACAGGGTCGAATGAAAAACTGTTTTTT,CASRLTGSNEKLFF
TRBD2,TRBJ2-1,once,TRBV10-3,TGTGCCATCAGTGGGCTAGGGAGCGGGAGGGGAGGCAGGTCCTACAATGAGCAGTTCTTC,CAISGLGSGRGGRSYNEQFF
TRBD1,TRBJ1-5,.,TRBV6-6,TGTGCCAGCAGACCACCAGGGGGCCATCAGCCCCAGCATTTT,CASRPPGGHQPQHF
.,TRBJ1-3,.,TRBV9,TGTGCCAGCAGCTCCGCCGGGGTTGGCTCTGGAAACACCATATATTTT,CASSSAGVGSGNTIYF
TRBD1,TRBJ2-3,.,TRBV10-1,TGCGCCAGCAGTACAGGGGGCCCCTACACAGATACGCAGTATTTT,CASSTGGPYTDTQYF
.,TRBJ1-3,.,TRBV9,TGTGCCAGCAGCGTAGGTTCGTCGGTTCCCGTAAACACCATATATTTT,CASSVGSSVPVNTIYF
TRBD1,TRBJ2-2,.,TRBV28,TGTGCCAGCAACTTCCCCTCGGACAGGGTGAACACCGGGGAGCTGTTTTTT,CASNFPSDRVNTGELFF
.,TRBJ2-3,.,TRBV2,TGTGCCAGCAGTGACAGCCAGGGACTTTCTAGCACAGATACGCAGTATTTT,CASSDSQGLSSTDTQYF
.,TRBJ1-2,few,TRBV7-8,TGTGCCAGCAGCCTTAGAGAACCGAACTATGGCTACACCTTC,CASSLREPNYGYTF
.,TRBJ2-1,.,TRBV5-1,TGCGCCAGCAGCTCTGGATGGACAGATTACAATGAGCAGTTCTTC,CASSSGWTDYNEQFF
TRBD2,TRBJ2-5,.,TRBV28,TGTGCCAGCAGTTTTACTCTAGCGGGAGGCCCCGAGACCCAGTACTTC,CASSFTLAGGPETQYF
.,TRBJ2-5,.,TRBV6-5,TGTGCCAGCGGGGAGCGGGAGACCCAGTACTTC,CASGERETQYF
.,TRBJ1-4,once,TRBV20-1,TGCAGTGCCTTGACATCCGAAAAACTGTTTTTT,CSALTSEKLFF
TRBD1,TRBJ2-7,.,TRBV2,TGTGCCAGCAGTAGGGACAGGGGTCTATCCTACGAGCAGTACTTC,CASSRDRGLSYEQYF
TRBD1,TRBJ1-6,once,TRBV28,TGTGCCAGCAGCTCCGGTGGACAGGGGGTAAATTCACCCCTCCACTTT,CASSSGGQGVNSPLHF
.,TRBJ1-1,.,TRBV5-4,TGTGCCAGCAGCTTTCGCAGGAACACTGAAGCTTTCTTT,CASSFRRNTEAFF
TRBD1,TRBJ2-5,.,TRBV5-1,TGCGCCAGCAGCTTGGCGACAGGGCCGGAGACCCAGTACTTC,CASSLATGPETQYF
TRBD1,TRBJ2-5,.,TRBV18,TGTGCCAGCTCACCAAACCCCTGGACAGGGGAGACCCAGTACTTC,CASSPNPWTGETQYF
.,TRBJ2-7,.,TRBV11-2,TGTGCCAGCAGCTTAGATCCACCCGGGGCAGGGAGGGAGCAGTACTTC,CASSLDPPGAGREQYF
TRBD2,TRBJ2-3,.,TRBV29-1,TGCAGCCCCTCCCCTAGCGGGGATACGCAGTATTTT,CSPSPSGDTQYF
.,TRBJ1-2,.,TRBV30,TGTGCCTCCCGGGAGACAGTGGAAGGCTACACCTTC,CASRETVEGYTF
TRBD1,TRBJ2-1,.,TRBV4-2,TGTGCCAGCAGCCGAACCGGGACAGGGGACAATGAGCAGTTCTTC,CASSRTGTGDNEQFF
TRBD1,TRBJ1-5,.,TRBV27,TGTGCCAGCAGTTTACAGGGGGCAGGCAATCAGCCCCAGCATTTT,CASSLQGAGNQPQHF
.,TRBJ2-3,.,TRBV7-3,TGTGCCAGCAGCTCGGGATGGGGGGGCACAGATACGCAGTATTTT,CASSSGWGGTDTQYF
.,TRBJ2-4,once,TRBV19,TGTGCCAGTAGTATCCCCCCTCGGGGAAGCATTCAGTACTTC,CASSIPPRGSIQYF
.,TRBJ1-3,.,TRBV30,TGTGCCTGGAGTAGGAGCTTCTCTGGAAACACCATATATTTT,CAWSRSFSGNTIYF
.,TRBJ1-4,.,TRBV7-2,TGTGCCAGCAGTCCCGACACAGGGAAGGGTGAAAAACTGTTTTTT,CASSPDTGKGEKLFF
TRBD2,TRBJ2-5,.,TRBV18,TGTGCCAGCTTCCTTAGCGGGAATGAAGAGACCCAGTACTTC,CASFLSGNEETQYF
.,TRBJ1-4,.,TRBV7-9,TGTGCCAGCAGCCTCCGGGGGGATGAAAAACTGTTTTTT,CASSLRGDEKLFF
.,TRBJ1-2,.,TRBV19,TGTGCCAGTAGTACGGACGAACAGGGAATCCGCTATGGCTACACCTTC,CASSTDEQGIRYGYTF
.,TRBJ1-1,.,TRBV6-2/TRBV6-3,TGTGCCAGCAGCCTCACGACGGGGGAGAAGGACACTGAAGCTTTCTTT,CASSLTTGEKDTEAFF
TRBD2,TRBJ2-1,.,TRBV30,TGTGCCTGGAGTGACGGGACTAGCGCGATCAATGAGCAGTTCTTC,CAWSDGTSAINEQFF
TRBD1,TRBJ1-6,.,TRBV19,TGTGCCAGTAGTCCTCCGGTGGACAGGGTAAATTCACCCCTCCACTTT,CASSPPVDRVNSPLHF
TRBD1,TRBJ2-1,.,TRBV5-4,TGTGCCAGCAGCCCGGGACAGGGGCCGAGATCCTACAATGAGCAGTTCTTC,CASSPGQGPRSYNEQFF
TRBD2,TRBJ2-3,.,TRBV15,TGTGCCACCAGCACCCAATCTAGCGGGTCACCCACAGATACGCAGTATTTT,CATSTQSSGSPTDTQYF
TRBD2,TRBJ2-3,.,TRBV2,TGTGCCAGCAGTCCCCTAGCGGGAGGGCTCCCAAATACGCAGTATTTT,CASSPLAGGLPNTQYF
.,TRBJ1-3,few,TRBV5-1,TGCGCCAGCAGCCCGCGGGGGAACTCTGGAAACACCATATATTTT,CASSPRGNSGNTIYF
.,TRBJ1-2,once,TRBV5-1,TGCGCCAGCAGCTTAGACAGGGGCTACACCTTC,CASSLDRGYTF
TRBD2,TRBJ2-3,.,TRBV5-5,TGTGCCAGCAGCCAGACGACTAGCGGGGCGGGATCTACGCAGTATTTT,CASSQTTSGAGSTQYF
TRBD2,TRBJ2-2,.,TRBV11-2,TGTGCCTCATGCGGGGGGCCTAACACCGGGGAGCTGTTTTTT,CASCGGPNTGELFF
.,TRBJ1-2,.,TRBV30,TGTGCCTGGAGCCCAGGGGACGGTAACTATGGCTACACCTTC,CAWSPGDGNYGYTF
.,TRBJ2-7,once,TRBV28,TGTGCCAGCAGTTTAACGGGGACACCATCCTACGAGCAGTACTTC,CASSLTGTPSYEQYF
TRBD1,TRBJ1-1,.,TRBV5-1,TGCGCCAGCAGCGTGGGACAGATCTTTTTGAACACTGAAGCTTTCTTT,CASSVGQIFLNTEAFF
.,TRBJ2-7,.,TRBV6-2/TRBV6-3,TGTGCCAGCAGTTATTCCCAGTGGGAGCAGTACTTC,CASSYSQWEQYF
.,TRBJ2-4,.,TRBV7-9,TGTGCCAGCAGCTCGCCTGGACTCTCCAGGGCCAAAAACATTCAGTACTTC,CASSSPGLSRAKNIQYF